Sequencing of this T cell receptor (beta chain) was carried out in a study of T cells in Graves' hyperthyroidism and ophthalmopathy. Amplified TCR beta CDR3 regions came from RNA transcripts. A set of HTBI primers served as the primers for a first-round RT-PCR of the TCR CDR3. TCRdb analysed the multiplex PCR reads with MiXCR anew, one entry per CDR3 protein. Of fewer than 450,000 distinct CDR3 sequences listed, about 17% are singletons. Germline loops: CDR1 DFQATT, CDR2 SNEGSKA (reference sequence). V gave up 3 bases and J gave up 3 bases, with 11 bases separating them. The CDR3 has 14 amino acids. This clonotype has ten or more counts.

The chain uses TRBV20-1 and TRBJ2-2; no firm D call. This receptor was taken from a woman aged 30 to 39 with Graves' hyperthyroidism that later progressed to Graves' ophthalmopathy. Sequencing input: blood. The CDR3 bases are TGCAGTGCTAGTTTAGCTAGTGACACCGGGGAGCTGTTTTTT. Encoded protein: CSASLASDTGELFF.